The 28 T cell receptor beta chains listed next were all sequenced from one sample in a study of cytomegalovirus exposure and HLA in healthy donors. Use of 60 Vbeta and 13 Jbeta primers characterized the PCR. Sequenced by immunoSEQ multiplex PCR; TCRdb stores in-frame clones only, minus some. The table lists some 120,000 clones, less than 85% of them singletons. Sequenced: PBMCs. Every receptor here comes from a man between 18 and 35 years old in good health and CMV-seropositive.

J is TRBJ2-5 and V is TRBV5-6; unclear D gene. The DNA end lines up better with TRBJ2-7; the J call may be wrong. In germline, CDR1 is SGHDT, CDR2 YYEEEE. This CDR3 comprises 15 residues. The CDR3 spells CASSLRRTWDYEQYF. DNA of the CDR3: TGTGCCAGCAGCCTCAGACGGACCTGGGACTACGAGCAGTACTTC.

The rearrangement joins TRBV19 to TRBJ1-1; D is perhaps TRBD1 (5 bases). V was trimmed by 7 bases and J by 5 bases, leaving 14 bases between them. The CDR3 runs to 13 residues. Germline-derived CDR1 and CDR2 are LNHDA and SQIVND (reference sequence). CDR3 sequence (DNA): TGTGCCAGTACCATCAGTGGGGGGACTGAAGCTTTCTTT. Translating it yields CASTISGGTEAFF.

The rearrangement uses TRBV11-2 and TRBJ1-2, with a tentative D call TRBD1 (6 bases). Per germline, CDR1 SGHAT and CDR2 FQNNGV. The ends were cut back, 0 bases at V and 5 bases at J, with 10 bases in the middle. This CDR3 has 14 residues. The CDR3, as DNA: TGTGCCAGCAGCTTAGATCGAACAGGGTATGGCTACACCTTC. This encodes CASSLDRTGYGYTF.

V and J are TRBV25-1 and TRBJ2-1; tentatively, D is TRBD1 (6 bases). The CDR3 runs to 14 residues. CDR1 is MGHDK, CDR2 SYGVNS, per germline. The V and J ends lost 7 bases and 7 bases respectively, with 17 bases between them. DNA of the CDR3: TGTGCCAGCATGGGGGCAGCAGACAGGAATGAGCAGTTCTTC. This translates into CASMGAADRNEQFF.

The genes are TRBV7-8 and TRBJ1-5; no reliable D call. The germline V gene encodes CDR1 SGHVS and CDR2 FQNEAQ. Trimming pared 1 base from V and 3 bases from J, leaving 7 bases between. The CDR3 is made up of 14 amino acids. DNA of the CDR3: TGTGCCAGCAGCTTAGTTCCAGACAATCAGCCCCAGCATTTT. It translates to CASSLVPDNQPQHF. The full variable domain, rest sourced from reference TRBV7-8 and TRBJ1-5, is GAGVSQSPRYKVAKRGQDVALRCDPISGHVSLFWYQQALGQGPEFLTYFQNEAQLDKSGLPSDRFFAERPEGSVSTLKIQRTQQEDSAVYLCASSLVPDNQPQHFGDGTRLSIL.

The V gene is TRBV6-5, the J gene TRBJ1-1; the match to TRBD1 covers 8 bases. The ends lost 6 bases at V and 4 bases at J; junction bases unmatched: 4. CDR1 is MNHEY, CDR2 SVGAGI, per germline. There are 13 residues in the CDR3. The CDR3 DNA reads as TGTGCCAGCAGCATAACAGGGGGCACTGAAGCTTTCTTT. Translated: CASSITGGTEAFF.

This chain connects TRBV15 to TRBJ1-4; maybe TRBD1 (5 bases). CDR1 is LNHNV, CDR2 YYDKDF, per germline (reference sequence). The V end lost 0 bases, the J end lost 8 bases, and 16 bases lay between the germline ends. This CDR3 is built from 16 residues. CDR3 coding DNA: TGTGCCACCAGCAGAGATCAGAAAGGGGTAACCGAAAAACTGTTTTTT. This sequence encodes CATSRDQKGVTEKLFF.

CDR3 in DNA: TGTGCCAGCAAGATAACCGAGAAGGAAAAACTGTTTTTT. Amino acids: CASKITEKEKLFF. The chain combines TRBV28 with TRBJ1-4; D gene ambiguous. Germline loops: CDR1 MDHEN, CDR2 SYDVKM. Between the trimmed V and J ends, which lost 7 bases and 8 bases, there was a span of 14 bases. The CDR3 has 13 amino acids.

This chain uses TRBV7-9 with TRBJ2-5; D perhaps matches TRBD1 (6 bases). The germline V and J ends were trimmed by 1 base and 4 bases, with 10 bases remaining between them. Germline loops: CDR1 SEHNR, CDR2 FQNEAQ (reference sequence). The CDR3 contains 14 residues. The CDR3 DNA is TGTGCCAGCAGCTTAGTGGGGGCCGGAGAGACCCAGTACTTC. As protein: CASSLVGAGETQYF.

The chain employs TRBV30 and TRBJ2-2; the match to TRBD2 covers 12 bases. The CDR3 totals 14 residues. CDR1 is GTSNPN and CDR2 is SVGIG in the germline V gene (reference sequence). Trimming removed 7 bases from V and 8 bases from J; junction bases left unmatched: 8. CDR3 bases: TGTGCCTACGTTGGACTAGCGGGGTTTGGGGAGCTGTTTTTT. Protein product: CAYVGLAGFGELFF.

The chain has TRBV12-1 and TRBJ2-2; the table names TRBD2, a call not compared with the DNA. TRBV12-1 is deemed a pseudogene. The CDR3 length is 20 residues. The DNA for the CDR3 is TGTGCCAGCAGCATCTATCTTGGACTAGCGGGGGGTTGGAACACCGGGGAGCTGTTTTTT. It yields the protein CASSIYLGLAGGWNTGELFF.

This clone was detected a few times. The rearrangement uses TRBV4-1 and TRBJ2-2; D call uncertain. The CDR3 has 14 residues. Trimming removed 0 bases from V and 2 bases from J, with 4 bases in between. Germline values: CDR1 MGHRA, CDR2 YSYEKL. CDR3 in amino acids: CASSQDSNTGELFF. CDR3 coding DNA: TGCGCCAGCAGCCAAGATAGCAACACCGGGGAGCTGTTTTTT.

This clone was observed a single time. V usage is TRBV30 and J usage is TRBJ1-2; the D gene is possibly TRBD1 (5 bases). CDR1 GTSNPN and CDR2 SVGIG come from the germline V gene (reference sequence). The CDR3 runs to 11 residues. V was trimmed by 3 bases and J by 7 bases, leaving 9 bases between them. This chain's CDR3 is CAWRGVAGYTF. The CDR3 region has the DNA TGTGCCTGGAGAGGGGTTGCTGGCTACACCTTC.

This rearrangement joins TRBV7-8 to TRBJ1-1, with D maybe TRBD1 (6 bases). Trimming pared 5 bases from V and 1 base from J, leaving 14 bases between. CDR3 length: 15 residues. CDR1 is SGHVS and CDR2 is FQNEAQ in the germline V gene. The chain's CDR3 is CASSPLTGANTEAFF. For the CDR3, the DNA is TGTGCCAGCAGCCCCTTGACAGGAGCGAACACTGAAGCTTTCTTT.

The CDR3 bases are TGTGCCAGCAGTGAACGACAGGGGAATTTCTATGGCTACACCTTC. Its protein is CASSERQGNFYGYTF. The J gene is TRBJ1-2, the V gene TRBV2; the match to TRBD1 covers 8 bases. J lost 4 bases, V lost 2 bases, and 6 bases had no gene match. Germline V CDR1 and CDR2: SNHLY, FYNNEI. The CDR3 runs 15 residues.

The V and J genes are TRBV6-5 and TRBJ1-2, with D unclear. Germline-derived CDR1 and CDR2 are MNHEY and SVGAGI. V gave up 1 base and J gave up 5 bases, with 8 bases separating them. This CDR3 spans 13 amino acids. CDR3 in DNA: TGTGCCAGCAGTTACTTAGAGTCTTATGGCTACACCTTC. This translates into CASSYLESYGYTF.

This sequence joins TRBV7-8 and TRBJ2-7; possibly TRBD2 for D (5 bases). The germline V gene encodes CDR1 SGHVS and CDR2 FQNEAQ. Trimming pared 2 bases from V and 0 bases from J, leaving 17 bases between. This CDR3 region has 17 residues. The CDR3, as DNA: TGTGCCAGCAGCTTACCCCGGGGTGGACCTCCCTCCTACGAGCAGTACTTC. It codes for CASSLPRGGPPSYEQYF.

The J gene is TRBJ1-5, the V gene TRBV10-2; 10 nucleotides align to TRBD1. The CDR3 contains 17 residues. J gave up 2 bases and V 2 bases, and 6 bases lay outside the gene matches. Germline CDR1 WSHSY, CDR2 SAAADI. The DNA of the CDR3 is TGCGCCAGCAGTGAGGGACAGGGGGTAGGGGGCAATCAGCCCCAGCATTTT. This translates into CASSEGQGVGGNQPQHF.

The chain joins TRBV5-1 to TRBJ2-1, with TRBD2 identical over 7 bases. CDR1 and CDR2 (germline): SGHRS, YFSETQ. The CDR3 consists of 16 residues. V trimming: 3 bases; J trimming: 0 bases; junction bases outside the gene matches: 6. This CDR3 is CASSSLAGSSYNEQFF. The DNA of the CDR3 is TGCGCCAGCAGCTCATTAGCGGGTAGCTCCTACAATGAGCAGTTCTTC.

The chain employs TRBV5-1 and TRBJ2-2; the match to TRBD1 covers 7 bases. Germline assignment: CDR1 SGHRS and CDR2 YFSETQ. There are 16 residues in the CDR3. The junction had 9 bases not matched to a gene; V was cut back by 3 bases and J by 4 bases. The CDR3 sequence: CASSSPGQYFTGELFF. DNA for the CDR3: TGCGCCAGCAGCTCCCCGGGACAGTATTTCACCGGGGAGCTGTTTTTT.

This clone was detected only a few times. CDR3 protein: CASSYSPGTYEQYF. CDR3 nucleotide sequence: TGTGCCAGCAGTTACTCTCCCGGGACCTACGAGCAGTACTTC. The chain uses TRBV6-6 and TRBJ2-7; weak D call: TRBD2 (5 bases). Between the trimmed V and J ends, which lost 0 bases and 2 bases, there was a span of 8 bases. CDR3 size: 14 residues. From germline, CDR1 is MNHNY and CDR2 SVGAGI (reference sequence).

The chain recombines TRBV7-8 with TRBJ2-7; 12 bases are shared with TRBD1. Germline CDR1 reads SGHVS; CDR2 reads FQNEAQ. This CDR3 region has 14 residues. V shed 5 bases and J 9 bases; nucleotides not matched to a gene: 8. The CDR3 DNA reads TGTGCCAGCAGCCGGGGACAGGGGGCACGTTCGCAGTACTTC. Its protein is CASSRGQGARSQYF.

The chain has TRBV25-1 and TRBJ2-5; TRBD1 matches at 9 bases. V shed 0 bases and J 5 bases; nucleotides not matched to a gene: 10. The CDR3 is made up of 17 amino acids. Germline V lookup: CDR1 MGHDK, CDR2 SYGVNS. CDR3 region: CASSEYALDRGIETQYF. The CDR3 region has the DNA TGTGCCAGCAGTGAATACGCCCTGGACAGGGGAATCGAGACCCAGTACTTC.

About this clone: This likely comes from a read error, as the CDR3 has no conserved phenylalanine or tryptophan at its end. It is unclear where the CDR3 begins or ends on the DNA, so no DNA is shown, and the CDR3 is as TCRdb lists it. The chain combines TRBV28 with TRBJ1-2; TRBD1, the table's D call, was not compared with the DNA. Germline V gene data show CDR1 as MDHEN and CDR2 as SYDVKM. Termini included, the CDR3 measures 9 amino acids. CDR3 sequence: CASSSPRIP.

This clone was detected once. The rearrangement links TRBV4-1 to TRBJ1-2, with 8 bases that match TRBD1. Germline CDR1 and CDR2: MGHRA and YSYEKL. Germline trimming cut 0 bases from V and 7 bases from J; bases unmatched to any gene: 13. The CDR3 is 17 amino acids. CDR3 bases: TGCGCCAGCAGCCAAGAAGTGACGAGGACAGGGCTCTTTGGCTACACCTTC. Protein sequence: CASSQEVTRTGLFGYTF.

The rearrangement joins TRBV29-1 to TRBJ2-5; 8 bases map to TRBD2. The length of the CDR3 is 21 residues. Per germline, CDR1 SQVTM and CDR2 ANQGSEA. V trimming: 0 bases; J trimming: 4 bases; junction bases outside the gene matches: 25. In DNA form, the CDR3 reads TGCAGCGTTGAAGATATTCCGCTGGACCCCTGGAATCCGGCGGGGGGAGAGACCCAGTACTTC. Protein: CSVEDIPLDPWNPAGGETQYF.

This clone was found once. The chain employs TRBV2 and TRBJ2-7, with unresolved D. This CDR3 is 14 amino acids long. The germline V gene has CDR1 SNHLY and CDR2 FYNNEI. Trimming shortened V by 6 bases and J by 1 base, and 13 bases separated the two germline ends. CDR3 in amino acids: CASSYAAGSYEQYF. CDR3 nucleotide sequence: TGTGCCAGCAGCTATGCCGCTGGTTCCTACGAGCAGTACTTC.

The V gene is TRBV30, the J gene TRBJ1-1, with D perhaps TRBD1 (6 bases). Germline loops: CDR1 GTSNPN, CDR2 SVGIG (reference sequence). Trimming shortened V by 7 bases and J by 6 bases, and 15 bases separated the two germline ends. The CDR3 is 12 residues long. The CDR3 reads CAFAGGGPEAFF. Here the CDR3 DNA reads TGTGCCTTTGCCGGGGGGGGCCCTGAAGCTTTCTTT. Based on the CDR3 plus reference TRBV30 and TRBJ1-1, the full variable domain is SQTIHQWPATLVQPVGSPLSLECTVEGTSNPNLYWYRQAAGRGLQLLFYSVGIGQISSEVPQNLSASRPQDRQFILSSKKLLLSDSGFYLCAFAGGGPEAFFGQGTRLTVV.